These T cell receptor beta chains were read from a single sample in a study of blood T cell repertoires in COVID-19. Measured with immunoSEQ multiplex PCR; TCRdb has only the in-frame clones, and not every one. Of roughly 300,000 clones listed, roughly 90% were seen once; the top ten hold around 20%. Sequenced: PBMCs or T cells enriched from blood (not recorded which). Receptor source: a woman aged 25 to 45 who had recovered from COVID-19. Both conserved end residues are part of each CDR3.

v_gene	len	j_gene	CDR3aa
TRBV5-6	10	TRBJ2-1	CASEGNEQFF
TRBV18	13	TRBJ1-2	CASSPPGGYGYTF
TRBV7-9	15	TRBJ1-3	CASSSNRGTGNTIYF
TRBV28	12	TRBJ1-4	CASSFIDGKLFF
TRBV6-2/TRBV6-3	14	TRBJ2-7	CASSTGGSSYEQYF
TRBV5-6	15	TRBJ2-1	CASSPLAGQPHEQFF
TRBV7-6	14	TRBJ1-6	CASSRDRGNSPLHF
TRBV5-1	17	TRBJ2-3	CASSLAPSTSGTDTQYF
TRBV6-5	13	TRBJ2-7	CASKPGLAAEQYF
TRBV7-3	14	TRBJ1-2	CASSSQDREYGYTF
TRBV28	15	TRBJ2-2	CASSLPDRVAGELFF
TRBV28	14	TRBJ2-5	CASRSGLGRETQYF
TRBV4-3	17	TRBJ2-1	CASSQSTSGRARGEQFF
TRBV10-1	14	TRBJ1-1	CASSESGLNTEAFF
TRBV7-2	15	TRBJ1-1	CASSPVSTGTGEAFF
TRBV5-1	14	TRBJ2-3	CASSMAGATDTQYF
TRBV5-5	15	TRBJ1-1	CASSLAGEGYTEAFF
TRBV28	13	TRBJ1-2	CASSPGHSYGYTF
TRBV9	15	TRBJ2-3	CASSVAAGDPDTQYF
TRBV11-2	15	TRBJ2-1	CASSLEAGNYNEQFF
TRBV4-1	17	TRBJ1-4	CASSQEVLGQMMGKLFF
TRBV7-9	13	TRBJ1-2	CASSLSDFYGYTF
TRBV14	15	TRBJ1-5	CASSHKDRGNQPQHF
TRBV28	14	TRBJ1-2	CASRQTGGFDGYTF
TRBV7-3	13	TRBJ1-3	CASSPGTGNTIYF
TRBV6-2/TRBV6-3	13	TRBJ1-2	CASSPSFNTIYTF
TRBV24-1	16	TRBJ2-1	CATSAFSGQSNNEQFF
TRBV7-9	15	TRBJ1-1	CASSLGAGKNTEAFF
TRBV4-1	15	TRBJ1-6	CASSQTDRDNSPLHF
TRBV7-3	16	TRBJ2-1	CASSLSSGGAQGEQFF
TRBV3-1/TRBV3-2	15	TRBJ2-1	CASSQDTLSGNEQFF
TRBV24-1	15	TRBJ2-3	CATSDWTGSTDTQYF
TRBV9	15	TRBJ2-7	CASSVGPGGSYEQYF